This passage covers 32 T cell receptor beta chains from one sample sequenced in a study of identical twins. MiXCR, run by TCRdb on the 5' RACE reads, gives a single entry per CDR3 protein. The sample has about 700,000 distinct CDR3 sequences, 5.5% to 6.5% seen once. The sample comprised naive T cells sorted from blood. These receptors were collected from a man younger than 35 in good health.

This clonotype was recorded many times. V usage is TRBV29-1 and J usage is TRBJ2-3, with 12 positions matching TRBD2. This CDR3 comprises 15 residues. Losses at the gene ends were 4 bases for V and 5 bases for J; bases not matched to a gene: 7. CDR1 SQVTM and CDR2 ANQGSEA come from the germline V gene. The CDR3 is CSVAQLAGGGDTQYF. CDR3 DNA sequence: TGCAGCGTTGCCCAGCTAGCGGGAGGGGGAGATACGCAGTATTTT.

In this sample, this clonotype turned up many times. This chain joins TRBV12-3 or TRBV12-4 and TRBJ2-7; TRBD2 might be the D (6 bases). V was clipped by 4 bases and J by 6 bases, with 16 bases between them. This CDR3 has 14 residues. The DNA for the CDR3 is TGTGCCAGCAGTTCCTACCGCGGGATGGTCGAGCAGTACTTC. Translated, it gives CASSSYRGMVEQYF.

The V call is TRBV11-2, the J call TRBJ2-3, with 9 bases identical to TRBD2. The CDR3 sequence is 18 residues long. Germline loops: CDR1 SGHAT, CDR2 FQNNGV. Trimming cost V 0 bases and J 2 bases; bases outside gene matches: 9. Here the CDR3 DNA reads TGTGCCAGCAGCTTAGATCGCGCGGGAGGGTCCCTCACAGATACGCAGTATTTT. Its translation is CASSLDRAGGSLTDTQYF.

This clonotype was detected ten times or more. This chain connects TRBV24-1 to TRBJ2-2; D perhaps matches TRBD1 (6 bases). The CDR3 runs 16 residues. The V end lost 1 base, the J end lost 0 bases, and 8 bases lay between the germline ends. Germline CDR1 KGHDR, CDR2 SFDVKD. The CDR3 DNA follows: TGTGCCACCAGTGATTTCTACAGGGCGAACACCGGGGAGCTGTTTTTT. Its protein is CATSDFYRANTGELFF.

This clonotype was counted only a few times. J is TRBJ2-1 and V is TRBV12-3 or TRBV12-4; possibly TRBD1 or TRBD2 for D (6 bases each). CDR3 length: 15 residues. V was pared by 5 bases and J by 4 bases, with 15 bases between. The CDR3 bases are TGTGCCAGCAGTCCAGACAGGAGGGGATACAATGAGCAGTTCTTC. The encoded protein is CASSPDRRGYNEQFF.

This clonotype came up a few times. The chain carries TRBV4-1 and TRBJ2-3, with D hard to call. Germline CDR1 reads MGHRA; CDR2 reads YSYEKL. V was cut by 4 bases and J by 8 bases, with 10 bases left in between. The CDR3 sequence is 12 residues long. The CDR3 is CASSPPRGTQYF. CDR3 sequence (DNA): TGCGCCAGCAGCCCCCCGCGTGGTACGCAGTATTTT.

In its sample, this clonotype was seen many times. The chain has TRBV10-3 and TRBJ1-5, with D possibly being TRBD1 (6 bases). Germline V gene sequence: CDR1 ENHRY, CDR2 SYGVKD. The CDR3 totals 15 residues. V lost 2 bases and J lost 4, with 12 bases in between. The CDR3 DNA reads as TGTGCCATCAGTGAGGAAGGGGGAGGGAATCAGCCCCAGCATTTT. Translation: CAISEEGGGNQPQHF.

This rearrangement joins TRBV6-2 or TRBV6-3 to TRBJ2-3, with D hard to call. Germline V gene sequence: CDR1 MNHEY, CDR2 SVGEGT. Trimming cost V 6 bases and J 5 bases, with 9 bases left between them. The CDR3 loop spans 12 amino acids. The CDR3, as DNA: TGTGCCAGCAGCTGGGTAGGAGATACGCAGTATTTT. This encodes CASSWVGDTQYF.

This clonotype was counted ten times or more. The chain combines TRBV20-1 with TRBJ2-5; D is ambiguous. The V end lost 3 bases, the J end lost 1 base, and 12 bases lay between the germline ends. The CDR3 has 14 amino acids. Germline CDR1 DFQATT, CDR2 SNEGSKA (reference sequence). This CDR3 reads CSASLGHIQETQYF. Written as DNA, the CDR3 is TGCAGTGCTAGCCTGGGTCATATCCAAGAGACCCAGTACTTC.

This clonotype was observed many times. The rearrangement uses TRBV27 and TRBJ2-5; D perhaps matches TRBD1 (5 bases). V was shortened by 2 bases and J by 6 bases, with 13 bases between the two germline ends. Germline V gives CDR1 MNHEY, CDR2 SMNVEV (reference sequence). The CDR3 consists of 14 residues. The CDR3 reads CASSLNGQMKTQYF. CDR3 nucleotide sequence: TGTGCCAGCAGTTTAAACGGACAAATGAAGACCCAGTACTTC.

This clonotype was detected many times. This chain connects TRBV12-3 or TRBV12-4 to TRBJ2-7; the match to TRBD1 covers 8 bases. The ends lost 2 bases at V and 3 bases at J; junction bases unmatched: 6. The CDR3 consists of 15 residues. CDR3 sequence: CASSLLGTGHYEQYF. The DNA for the CDR3 is TGTGCCAGCAGTTTATTAGGGACAGGACACTACGAGCAGTACTTC.

The rearrangement links TRBV6-1 to TRBJ2-2; D unresolved. The CDR3 length is 13 residues. Germline V gives CDR1 MNHNS, CDR2 SASEGT. V dropped 5 bases and J dropped 7 bases, with 11 bases sitting between them. The CDR3 DNA follows: TGTGCCAGCAGTACGGGTTGGCGCGGGGAGCTGTTTTTT. Its protein product is CASSTGWRGELFF.

This clonotype showed up many times. V gene TRBV12-3 or TRBV12-4 combines with J gene TRBJ2-5; a weak D match, TRBD1 (6 bases). This CDR3 is built from 14 residues. Deletions cut 6 bases from V and 5 bases from J, with 16 bases between. The CDR3 coding sequence is TGTGCCAGCAGACCGGGACACACATTGGAGACCCAGTACTTC. Residues: CASRPGHTLETQYF.

This clonotype was detected a few times. The rearrangement joins TRBV29-1 to TRBJ2-2; 10 bases match TRBD1. Per germline, CDR1 SQVTM and CDR2 ANQGSEA. The J segment lost 4 bases and the V segment lost 6 bases, leaving 11 bases of the junction unmatched. The CDR3 runs 16 residues. CDR3 loop: CSVETRDRGSTGELFF. The CDR3 nucleotides are TGCAGCGTCGAGACCCGGGACAGGGGATCCACCGGGGAGCTGTTTTTT.

The chain joins TRBV4-1 to TRBJ2-3; D remains ambiguous. CDR3 length: 13 residues. Germline CDR1 is MGHRA and CDR2 is YSYEKL. V dropped 4 bases and J dropped 8 bases, with 13 bases sitting between them. The CDR3 nucleotides are TGCGCCAGCAGCCCTACGCCTCTGGGTACGCAGTATTTT. It codes for CASSPTPLGTQYF.

This clonotype was seen at least ten times. The chain couples TRBV5-1 to TRBJ2-7; TRBD1 or TRBD2 may be the D gene (5 bases each). Germline CDR1 reads SGHRS; CDR2 reads YFSETQ. The CDR3 loop spans 16 amino acids. The V gene lost 4 bases and the J gene lost 4 bases, with 21 bases spanning the gap. This CDR3 is CASSAGPGRNEYEQYF. CDR3 sequence (DNA): TGCGCCAGCAGCGCAGGACCGGGACGGAATGAATACGAGCAGTACTTC.

This clonotype came up many times. The chain combines TRBV6-5 with TRBJ2-2, with TRBD2 as a possible D gene (5 bases). Germline CDR1 and CDR2: MNHEY and SVGAGI. The CDR3 loop spans 15 amino acids. Trimming took off 2 bases at V and 2 bases at J, with 9 bases between the two ends. The CDR3 spells CASSYPADNTGELFF. The CDR3, as DNA: TGTGCCAGCAGTTACCCAGCGGATAACACCGGGGAGCTGTTTTTT.

This chain joins TRBV6-2 or TRBV6-3 and TRBJ2-1, with TRBD2 matching over 7 bases. The V and J ends lost 5 bases and 0 bases, in that order; junction bases with no gene match: 4. The V gene's germline CDR1 is MNHEY and CDR2 SVGEGT. The CDR3 covers 15 residues. The CDR3 nucleotides are TGTGCCAGCAGTAAACTAGCGACCTCCTACAATGAGCAGTTCTTC. Its protein product is CASSKLATSYNEQFF.

The chain uses TRBV3-1 and TRBJ2-7, with D possibly matching TRBD1 (6 bases). The germline V and J ends were trimmed by 4 bases and 4 bases, with 8 bases remaining between them. The CDR3 sequence is 12 residues long. Germline-derived CDR1 and CDR2 are LGHDT and YNNKEL (reference sequence). The CDR3 sequence: CASSRGQYEQYV. The CDR3 DNA is TGTGCCAGCAGCCGCGGACAGTACGAGCAGTACGTC.

This clonotype was seen more than once but under ten times. This sequence joins TRBV20-1 and TRBJ2-2, with no clear D. V was trimmed by 6 bases and J by 3 bases, leaving 14 bases between them. Looked up from germline, CDR1 is DFQATT and CDR2 is SNEGSKA (reference sequence). The CDR3 covers 14 residues. Written as DNA, the CDR3 is TGCAGTGCAAATCCGTTGGACGACACCGGGGAGCTGTTTTTT. This codes for CSANPLDDTGELFF.

This clonotype has ten or more counts. The chain uses TRBV4-3 and TRBJ2-7; 7 positions agree with TRBD2. Germline-derived CDR1 and CDR2 are LGHNA and YSLEER. The junction had 13 bases not matched to a gene; V was cut back by 8 bases and J by 3 bases. The CDR3 runs to 15 residues. CDR3 in DNA: TGCGCCAGCCGGGCCGTAGCTAGCGGAGACTACGAGCAGTACTTC. Amino acid sequence: CASRAVASGDYEQYF.

This clonotype was picked up a small number of times. V is TRBV24-1 and J is TRBJ1-5, with D tentatively TRBD1 (5 bases). The CDR3 is 20 residues long. V lost 7 bases and J 5 bases, leaving 32 bases between the germline ends. The germline V gene has CDR1 KGHDR and CDR2 SFDVKD. The CDR3 DNA is TGTGCCACCAGGGACTCGGGGCTTAAGGGTTTCCCGGTCCGAGATCAGCCCCAGCATTTT. Amino acids: CATRDSGLKGFPVRDQPQHF.

There are a few counts of this clonotype. The J gene is TRBJ2-7, the V gene TRBV18; 10 nucleotides align to TRBD2. The V gene's germline CDR1 is KGHSH and CDR2 LQKENI. V was clipped by 2 bases and J by 3 bases; unmatched bases: 4. This CDR3 has 15 amino acids. CDR3 sequence reads: CASSPTGLADYEQYV. The DNA of the CDR3 is TGTGCCAGCTCACCAACCGGACTAGCGGACTACGAGCAGTACGTC.

This clonotype was counted at least ten times. The J gene is TRBJ2-1, the V gene TRBV2, with D possibly being TRBD2 (6 bases). CDR1 is SNHLY and CDR2 is FYNNEI in the germline V gene. The CDR3 runs to 12 residues. V lost 5 bases to trimming and J lost 9 bases, with 11 bases between them. CDR3 sequence (DNA): TGTGCCAGCAGTAGTATGGGGGGTGAGCAGTTCTTC. It translates to CASSSMGGEQFF.

This clonotype was seen only a few times. J is TRBJ2-1 and V is TRBV7-9; D may correspond to TRBD1 or TRBD2 (5 bases each). CDR1 is SEHNR, CDR2 FQNEAQ, per germline (reference sequence). The CDR3 loop spans 15 amino acids. Trimming left V 5 bases short and J 2 bases short, with 13 bases between. CDR3 amino acids: CASSRRGETYNEQFF. The CDR3 DNA reads TGTGCCAGCAGCCGGAGAGGGGAGACCTACAATGAGCAGTTCTTC.

Regarding this clonotype: This may arise from a read error, as a much more abundant clone is one base away. The chain links TRBV7-9 to TRBJ2-1, with D hard to call. Deletions cut 1 base from V and 12 bases from J, with 7 bases between. Germline loops: CDR1 SEHNR, CDR2 FQNEAQ (reference sequence). This CDR3 is built from 11 residues. CDR3 DNA sequence: TGTGCCAGCAGCTTAGGGATAGGGCAGTTCTTC. Translating gives CASSLGIGQFF.

This clonotype appeared many times. The V gene is TRBV12-3 or TRBV12-4, the J gene TRBJ1-2, with unresolved D. Trimming cost V 10 bases and J 1 base, with 10 bases left between them. CDR3 size: 12 residues. CDR3 amino acids: CATSRNNYGYTF. The CDR3 DNA reads as TGTGCCACCTCAAGGAATAACTATGGCTACACCTTC.

This clonotype was observed at least ten times. V usage is TRBV12-3 or TRBV12-4 and J usage is TRBJ2-3; possibly TRBD1 for D (5 bases). The ends were cut back, 2 bases at V and 6 bases at J, with 6 bases in the middle. The CDR3 has 12 amino acids. The CDR3 is CASSLNRDTQYF. CDR3 nucleotide sequence: TGTGCCAGCAGTTTAAACAGGGATACGCAGTATTTT.

A note on this clonotype: This sequence may be a read error, since a much larger clone differs from it by one base. The genes are TRBV12-3 or TRBV12-4 and TRBJ2-3, with 8 bases fitting TRBD1. The CDR3 has 14 amino acids. The junction had 4 bases not matched to a gene; V was cut back by 3 bases and J by 5 bases. CDR3 loop: CASSLTGDLDTQYF. The CDR3 DNA follows: TGTGCCAGCAGTTTGACAGGGGATCTAGATACGCAGTATTTT.

The chain is built from TRBV7-9 and TRBJ1-1, with 8 positions matching TRBD1. The CDR3 length is 14 residues. V shed 1 base, J shed 6 bases, and the junction held 4 bases outside the gene matches. CDR1 is SEHNR and CDR2 is FQNEAQ in the germline V gene (reference sequence). The CDR3 here is CASSLGQGRPEAFF. Written as DNA, the CDR3 is TGTGCCAGCAGCTTAGGACAGGGGCGCCCTGAAGCTTTCTTT. The variable domain in full, with the rest retrieved from reference TRBV7-9 and TRBJ1-1, is DTGVSQNPRHKITKRGQNVTFRCDPISEHNRLYWYRQTLGQGPEFLTYFQNEAQLEKSRLLSDRFSAERPKGSFSTLEIQRTEQGDSAMYLCASSLGQGRPEAFFGQGTRLTVV.

The rearrangement links TRBV12-5 to TRBJ1-1; TRBD1 aligns across 8 bases. V trimming: 2 bases; J trimming: 4 bases; junction bases outside the gene matches: 3. Germline lookup yields CDR1 LGHNT and CDR2 FRNRAP. There are 14 residues in the CDR3. The CDR3 bases are TGTGCTAGTGGTTTGAGGACAGGGTCCACTGAAGCTTTCTTT. This gives the protein CASGLRTGSTEAFF.

In this sample, this clonotype turned up a few times. The chain carries TRBV6-2 or TRBV6-3 and TRBJ1-1; D may be TRBD1 (5 bases). Germline V gene data show CDR1 as MNHEY and CDR2 as SVGEGT. With 0 bases removed from V and 4 bases from J, the gap between germline ends came to 12 bases. The CDR3 runs to 15 residues. CDR3 sequence (DNA): TGTGCCAGCAGTTACTCGGGGCAGCCCCCCACTGAAGCTTTCTTT. This gives the protein CASSYSGQPPTEAFF.